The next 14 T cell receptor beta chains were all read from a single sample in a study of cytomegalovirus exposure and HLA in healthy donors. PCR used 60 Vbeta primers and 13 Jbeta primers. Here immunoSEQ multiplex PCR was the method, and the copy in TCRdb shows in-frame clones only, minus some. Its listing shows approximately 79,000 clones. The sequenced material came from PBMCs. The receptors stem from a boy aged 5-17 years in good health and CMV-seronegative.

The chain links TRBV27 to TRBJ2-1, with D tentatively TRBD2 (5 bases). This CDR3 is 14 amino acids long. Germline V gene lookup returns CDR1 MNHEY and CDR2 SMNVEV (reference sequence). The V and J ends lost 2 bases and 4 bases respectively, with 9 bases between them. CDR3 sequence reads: CASSLRGPYNEQFF. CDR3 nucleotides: TGTGCCAGCAGTTTACGCGGGCCATACAATGAGCAGTTCTTC.

This CDR3 is CASSPGQGFEKLFF. Here the CDR3 DNA reads TGTGCCAGCAGTCCGGGACAGGGTTTTGAAAAACTGTTTTTT. V usage is TRBV6-1 and J usage is TRBJ1-4, with 9 bases fitting TRBD1. The V gene's germline CDR1 is MNHNS and CDR2 SASEGT. Trimming took 5 bases from V and 7 from J; bases not matched to a gene: 5. The CDR3 totals 14 residues.

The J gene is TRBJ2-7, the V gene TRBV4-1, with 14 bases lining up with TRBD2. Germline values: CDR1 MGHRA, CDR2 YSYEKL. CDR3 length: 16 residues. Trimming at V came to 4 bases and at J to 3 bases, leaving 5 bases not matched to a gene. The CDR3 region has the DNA TGCGCCAGCAGCCTAGGGACTAGCGGGGGTGTCTACGAGCAGTACTTC. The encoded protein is CASSLGTSGGVYEQYF.

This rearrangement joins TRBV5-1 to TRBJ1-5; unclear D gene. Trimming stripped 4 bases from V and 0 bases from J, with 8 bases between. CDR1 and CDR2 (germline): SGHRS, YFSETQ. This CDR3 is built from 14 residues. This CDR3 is CASSPRNSNQPQHF. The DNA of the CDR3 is TGCGCCAGCAGCCCCAGGAATAGCAATCAGCCCCAGCATTTT.

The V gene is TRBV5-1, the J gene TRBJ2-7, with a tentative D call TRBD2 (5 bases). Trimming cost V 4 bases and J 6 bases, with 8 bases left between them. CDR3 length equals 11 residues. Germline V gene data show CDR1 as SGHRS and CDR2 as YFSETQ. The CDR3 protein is CASSGTSEQYF. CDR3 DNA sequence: TGCGCCAGCAGCGGTACTAGCGAGCAGTACTTC.

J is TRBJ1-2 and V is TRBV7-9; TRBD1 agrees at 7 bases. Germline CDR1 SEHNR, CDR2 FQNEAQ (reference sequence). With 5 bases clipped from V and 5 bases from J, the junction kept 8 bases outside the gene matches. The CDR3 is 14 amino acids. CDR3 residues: CASSRSTGIYGYTF. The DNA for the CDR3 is TGTGCCAGCAGCCGATCGACAGGGATTTATGGCTACACCTTC.

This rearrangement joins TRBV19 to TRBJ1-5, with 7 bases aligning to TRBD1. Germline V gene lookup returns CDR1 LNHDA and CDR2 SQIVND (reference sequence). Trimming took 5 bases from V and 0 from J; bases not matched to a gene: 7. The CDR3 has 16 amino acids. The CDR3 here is CASSEGALHSNQPQHF. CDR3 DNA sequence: TGTGCCAGTAGTGAGGGGGCCCTGCATAGCAATCAGCCCCAGCATTTT.

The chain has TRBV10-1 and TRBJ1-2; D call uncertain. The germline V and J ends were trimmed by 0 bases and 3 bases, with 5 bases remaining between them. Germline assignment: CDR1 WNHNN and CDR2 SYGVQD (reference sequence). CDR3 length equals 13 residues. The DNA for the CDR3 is TGCGCCAGCAGTGAGTCTCTCTACTATGGCTACACCTTC. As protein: CASSESLYYGYTF.

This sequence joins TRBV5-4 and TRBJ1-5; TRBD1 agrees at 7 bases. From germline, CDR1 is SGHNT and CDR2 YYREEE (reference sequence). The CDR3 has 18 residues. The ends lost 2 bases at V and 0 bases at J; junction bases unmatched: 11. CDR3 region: CASSFSPDRPHSNQPQHF. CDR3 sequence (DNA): TGTGCCAGCAGCTTCTCTCCGGACAGGCCCCATAGCAATCAGCCCCAGCATTTT.

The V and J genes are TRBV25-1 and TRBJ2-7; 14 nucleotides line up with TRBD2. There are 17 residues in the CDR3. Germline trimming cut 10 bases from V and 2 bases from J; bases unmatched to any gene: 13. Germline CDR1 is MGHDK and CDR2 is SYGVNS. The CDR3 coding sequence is TGTGCCACCGAGGAGGGGACTAGCGGGGGCCGTACCTACGAGCAGTACTTC. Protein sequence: CATEEGTSGGRTYEQYF.

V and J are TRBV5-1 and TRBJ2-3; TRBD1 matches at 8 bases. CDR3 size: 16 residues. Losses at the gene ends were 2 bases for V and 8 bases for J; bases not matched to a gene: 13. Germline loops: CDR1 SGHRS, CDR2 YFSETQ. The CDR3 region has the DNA TGCGCCAGCAGCTTTACCACAGGGGGAGGTTCGGTTACGCAGTATTTT. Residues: CASSFTTGGGSVTQYF. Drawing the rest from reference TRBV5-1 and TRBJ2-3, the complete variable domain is KAGVTQTPRYLIKTRGQQVTLSCSPISGHRSVSWYQQTPGQGLQFLFEYFSETQRNKGNFPGRFSGRQFSNSRSEMNVSTLELGDSALYLCASSFTTGGGSVTQYFGPGTRLTVL.

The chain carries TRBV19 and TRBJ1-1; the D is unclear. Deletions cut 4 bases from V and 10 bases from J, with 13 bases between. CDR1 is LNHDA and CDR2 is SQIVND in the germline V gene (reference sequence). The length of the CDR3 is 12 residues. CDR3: CASSTDWGVAFF. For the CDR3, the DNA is TGTGCCAGTAGTACGGACTGGGGAGTAGCTTTCTTT. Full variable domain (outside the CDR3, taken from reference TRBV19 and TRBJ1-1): DGGITQSPKYLFRKEGQNVTLSCEQNLNHDAMYWYRQDPGQGLRLIYYSQIVNDFQKGDIAEGYSVSREKKESFPLTVTSAQKNPTAFYLCASSTDWGVAFFGQGTRLTVV.

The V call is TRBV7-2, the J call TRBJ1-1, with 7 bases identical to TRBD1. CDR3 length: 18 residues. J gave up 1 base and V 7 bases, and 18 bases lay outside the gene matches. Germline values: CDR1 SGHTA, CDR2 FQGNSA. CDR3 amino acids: CASNMQGQLIGGNTEAFF. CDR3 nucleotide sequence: TGTGCCAGCAACATGCAGGGACAGTTGATAGGCGGGAACACTGAAGCTTTCTTT.

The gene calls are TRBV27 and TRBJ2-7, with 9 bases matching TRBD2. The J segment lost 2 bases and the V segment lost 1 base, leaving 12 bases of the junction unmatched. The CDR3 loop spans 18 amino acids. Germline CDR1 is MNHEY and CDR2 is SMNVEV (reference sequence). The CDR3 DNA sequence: TGTGCCAGCAGTTTATTCGGTGGAGAGACTAGCGGTCCCTACGAGCAGTACTTC. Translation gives CASSLFGGETSGPYEQYF.